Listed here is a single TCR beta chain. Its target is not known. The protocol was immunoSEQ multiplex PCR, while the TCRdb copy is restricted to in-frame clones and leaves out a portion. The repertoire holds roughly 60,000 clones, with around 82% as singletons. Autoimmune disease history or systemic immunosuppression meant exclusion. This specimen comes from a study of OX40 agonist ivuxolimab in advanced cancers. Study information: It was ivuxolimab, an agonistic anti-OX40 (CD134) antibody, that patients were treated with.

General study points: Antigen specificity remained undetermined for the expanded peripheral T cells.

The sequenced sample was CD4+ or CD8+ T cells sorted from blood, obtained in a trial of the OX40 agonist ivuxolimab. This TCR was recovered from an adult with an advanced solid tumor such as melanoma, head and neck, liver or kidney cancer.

The CDR3 region has the DNA TGCGCCAGCAGCCCTGGTACGGAGAACACTGAAGCTTTCTTT. Its translation is CASSPGTENTEAFF. The chain links TRBV5-1 to TRBJ1-1; no definite D call. V was trimmed by 4 bases and J by 1 base, leaving 11 bases between them. This CDR3 contains 14 residues. Germline V CDR1 and CDR2: SGHRS, YFSETQ.